The rows below give T cell receptor beta chains drawn from one sample of a study of shared clonotypes between healthy human individuals. Sequencing was performed with immunoSEQ multiplex PCR; in TCRdb, only in-frame clones are kept and a portion is missing. The table lists millions of clones, around 96% of them singletons. The source material was naive CD8+ T cells sorted from blood. These receptor sequences come from a man between 18 and 35 years old in good health. CDR3s include the opening cysteine and the closing phenylalanine or tryptophan. D genes are given only for firm matches. Rows may omit the clone size; those that give it use once, few, many or a size class.

NA	TRBV27	TRBJ2-2	NA	TGTGCCAGCAGTTTGGGCAGGGCGGACACCGGGGAGCTGTTTTTT	CASSLGRADTGELFF
TRBD1	TRBV6-1	TRBJ2-7	NA	TGTGCCAGCAGTGAAGCGTTCCACAGGGGAGCCTACGAGCAGTACTTC	CASSEAFHRGAYEQYF
NA	TRBV9	TRBJ2-3	NA	TGTGCCAGCAGCGTATTTCCGGGGACCACAGATACGCAGTATTTT	CASSVFPGTTDTQYF
NA	TRBV29-1	TRBJ1-2	NA	TGCAGCGTTGAAAATGTAGGGGGGCGAAGGAATGGCTACACCTTC	CSVENVGGRRNGYTF
TRBD1	TRBV27	TRBJ1-1	NA	TGTGCCACCACTGAAGGGGGCCTTGAAGCTTTCTTT	CATTEGGLEAFF
NA	TRBV6-5	TRBJ2-3	once	TGTGCCAGCAGTTACTCTTCCTCCACAGATACGCAGTATTTT	CASSYSSSTDTQYF
NA	TRBV4-3	TRBJ2-1	NA	TGCGCCAGCAGCCAAGATCTCGGTAGCTACAATGAGCAGTTCTTC	CASSQDLGSYNEQFF
NA	TRBV5-1	TRBJ1-1	NA	TGCGCCAGCAGCTACCGAGGAGAGAACACTGAAGCTTTCTTT	CASSYRGENTEAFF
NA	TRBV4-1	TRBJ1-4	NA	TGCGCCAGCAGCCCGAGGCCACAGGCCTTTAATGAGAAACTGTTTTTT	CASSPRPQAFNEKLFF
NA	TRBV11-2	TRBJ2-7	NA	TGTGCCAGCAGCCTAAGATCTCCCACCTACGAGCAGTACTTC	CASSLRSPTYEQYF
NA	TRBV4-1	TRBJ2-7	NA	TGCGCCAGCAGCCAACCAGTAGCGGAGTACGAGCAGTACTTC	CASSQPVAEYEQYF
TRBD1	TRBV5-1	TRBJ2-1	NA	TGCGCCAGCAGCTTGATGACAGGGCGAAACAATGAGCAGTTCTTC	CASSLMTGRNNEQFF